This TCR beta chain came from a study of Ad26.COV2.S vaccination and SARS-CoV-2 variants. Study conclusions and caveats: Vaccinees reportedly had broad spike-specific CD8+ and CD4+ T cell responses. Overall T cell responses may have been underestimated by the analyses of TCR breadth and depth.

Regarding this clone: Its antigen is unknown.

TCRdb's table, derived via immunoSEQ multiplex PCR, lists solely in-frame clones and lacks some. The sample holds around 350,000 clones, 90% to 95% seen once. Material: peripheral blood, obtained after recovery from COVID-19. The TCR comes from a human donor who had recovered from COVID-19.

The CDR3 DNA reads TGTGCCACCGGAGGTGGGGATGAAAAACTGTTTTTT. Encoded protein: CATGGGDEKLFF. The rearrangement uses TRBV19 and TRBJ1-4, with no clear D. Looked up from germline, CDR1 is LNHDA and CDR2 is SQIVND (reference sequence). This CDR3 spans 12 amino acids. V lost 10 bases and J lost 6, with 12 bases in between.